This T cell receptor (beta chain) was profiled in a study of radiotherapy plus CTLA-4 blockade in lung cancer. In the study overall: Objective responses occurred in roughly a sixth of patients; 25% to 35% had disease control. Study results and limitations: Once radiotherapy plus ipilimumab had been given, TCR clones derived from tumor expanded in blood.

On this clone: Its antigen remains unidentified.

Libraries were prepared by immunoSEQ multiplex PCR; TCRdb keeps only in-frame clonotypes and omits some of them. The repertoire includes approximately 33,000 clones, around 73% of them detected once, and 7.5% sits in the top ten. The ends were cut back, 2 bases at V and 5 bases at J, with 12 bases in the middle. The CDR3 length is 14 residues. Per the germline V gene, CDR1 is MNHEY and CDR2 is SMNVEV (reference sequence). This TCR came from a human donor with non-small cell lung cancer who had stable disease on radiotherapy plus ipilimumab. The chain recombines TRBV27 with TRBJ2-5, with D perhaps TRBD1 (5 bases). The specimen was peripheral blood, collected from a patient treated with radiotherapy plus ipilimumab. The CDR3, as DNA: TGTGCCAGCAGTTTACAGGGCATGGGGGAGACCCAGTACTTC. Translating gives CASSLQGMGETQYF.